These 18 T cell receptor beta chains were all obtained from the same sample, sequenced in a study of cytomegalovirus exposure and HLA in healthy donors. PCR was performed using 60 Vbeta and 13 Jbeta primers. Here immunoSEQ multiplex PCR was the method, and the copy in TCRdb shows in-frame clones only, minus some. The sample contains 150,000 or so clones, over 60% of which appear only once. The sequencing sample was made of PBMCs. These receptors all come from a woman aged 25 to 45 in good health and CMV-seropositive.

This clone was seen a handful of times. The chain has TRBV19 and TRBJ1-2; 9 bases are shared with TRBD1. Germline CDR1 is LNHDA and CDR2 is SQIVND (reference sequence). Unmatched junction bases numbered 3, after V lost 4 bases and J lost 6 bases. The CDR3 extends over 13 amino acids. The DNA for the CDR3 is TGTGCCAGTAGTACTCGACAGGGGGATGGCTACACCTTC. Translating it yields CASSTRQGDGYTF. The variable domain in full, with the rest retrieved from reference TRBV19 and TRBJ1-2, is DGGITQSPKYLFRKEGQNVTLSCEQNLNHDAMYWYRQDPGQGLRLIYYSQIVNDFQKGDIAEGYSVSREKKESFPLTVTSAQKNPTAFYLCASSTRQGDGYTFGSGTRLTVV.

This clone was recorded a few times. V and J are TRBV4-1 and TRBJ1-2; D call uncertain. V shed 2 bases and J shed 5 bases, with 15 bases lying between them. The CDR3 runs to 15 residues. Germline CDR1 reads MGHRA; CDR2 reads YSYEKL. The CDR3 nucleotides are TGCGCCAGCAGCCAAATGGAGGCCCAAGAATATGGCTACACCTTC. This encodes CASSQMEAQEYGYTF.

The chain recombines TRBV19 with TRBJ1-5; 8 bases fit TRBD1. Germline V lookup: CDR1 LNHDA, CDR2 SQIVND (reference sequence). The CDR3 length is 15 residues. The V gene end was trimmed by 1 base and the J gene end by 6 bases; junction bases not matched to a gene: 5. CDR3 bases: TGTGCCAGTAGTATAGGGTCAGGGGGCGGTCAGCCCCAGCATTTT. It specifies CASSIGSGGGQPQHF.

This clone was seen a single time. V gene TRBV6-1 combines with J gene TRBJ2-7, with D perhaps TRBD2 (6 bases). Trimming cost V 8 bases and J 6 bases, with 23 bases left between them. Germline CDR1 is MNHNS and CDR2 is SASEGT. There are 15 residues in the CDR3. For the CDR3, the DNA is TGTGCCAGCTCCCAGCTCTTTCTGGGAGGCGGCGAGCAGTACTTC. Translated, it gives CASSQLFLGGGEQYF.

The rearrangement joins TRBV10-3 to TRBJ2-2; 9 nucleotides match TRBD2. V gave up 3 bases and J gave up 4 bases; unmatched junction bases: 18. There are 20 residues in the CDR3. Germline CDR1 and CDR2: ENHRY and SYGVKD. The CDR3 DNA reads TGTGCCATCAGTGACGGGCGGGAGGGGCGTGGGCCTAATCGCACCGGGGAGCTGTTTTTT. This translates into CAISDGREGRGPNRTGELFF.

This clone was seen once. The chain has TRBV18 and TRBJ1-1, with 7 bases matching TRBD1. The V and J ends lost 5 bases and 2 bases, in that order; junction bases with no gene match: 11. The CDR3 runs to 16 residues. Germline assignment: CDR1 KGHSH and CDR2 LQKENI. DNA for the CDR3: TGTGCCAGCTCAAATACCGGGACAGATCAAAACACTGAAGCTTTCTTT. This gives the protein CASSNTGTDQNTEAFF.

The chain carries TRBV28 and TRBJ1-2; D is unclear. The germline V and J ends were trimmed by 2 bases and 1 base, with 2 bases remaining between them. CDR3 length: 12 amino acids. Germline loops: CDR1 MDHEN, CDR2 SYDVKM. The CDR3 DNA sequence: TGTGCCAGCAGTTTACTTAACTATGGCTACACCTTC. Amino acid sequence: CASSLLNYGYTF.

This clone came up a few times. This sequence joins TRBV27 and TRBJ2-6, with D perhaps matching TRBD1 (5 bases). The germline gives CDR1 MNHEY, CDR2 SMNVEV (reference sequence). Trimming removed 5 bases at V and 0 bases at J, with 17 bases between. The CDR3 consists of 18 residues. CDR3 sequence (DNA): TGTGCCAGCAGTCCCTTTTCGGTAGACAGCTCTGGGGCCAACGTCCTGACTTTC. This sequence encodes CASSPFSVDSSGANVLTF.

The V gene is TRBV28, the J gene TRBJ2-2; 9 positions agree with TRBD1. Germline V gives CDR1 MDHEN, CDR2 SYDVKM. The CDR3 is 16 amino acids. Losses at the gene ends were 6 bases for V and 6 bases for J; bases not matched to a gene: 11. The CDR3 nucleotides are TGTGCCAGCAGCCCCACCGGGACAGGGTCCTCCGGGGAGCTGTTTTTT. Residues: CASSPTGTGSSGELFF.

This clone was seen a handful of times. The genes are TRBV10-1 and TRBJ2-3; tentatively, D is TRBD1 (6 bases). In germline, CDR1 is WNHNN, CDR2 SYGVQD (reference sequence). V lost 6 bases to trimming and J lost 1 base, with 14 bases between them. This CDR3 comprises 15 residues. The CDR3 sequence: CASSGQLTGTDTQYF. The CDR3 nucleotides read TGCGCCAGCAGCGGACAGTTAACCGGCACAGATACGCAGTATTTT.

V and J are TRBV9 and TRBJ1-6, with TRBD1 as a possible D gene (5 bases). Germline lookup yields CDR1 SGDLS and CDR2 YYNGEE. The V and J ends lost 3 bases and 15 bases respectively, with 22 bases between them. The CDR3 runs to 15 residues. The DNA of the CDR3 is TGTGCCAGCAGCGCGGGGGATCAGGATCTCGGGAGCCTCCACTTT. This encodes CASSAGDQDLGSLHF. Filled out from reference TRBV9 and TRBJ1-6, the complete variable domain reads DSGVTQTPKHLITATGQRVTLRCSPRSGDLSVYWYQQSLDQGLQFLIQYYNGEERAKGNILERFSAQQFPDLHSELNLSSLELGDSALYFCASSAGDQDLGSLHFGNGTRLTVT.

The V and J genes are TRBV10-2 and TRBJ1-5; 8 nucleotides match TRBD1. The V and J ends lost 7 bases and 6 bases, in that order; junction bases with no gene match: 5. Germline V gene sequence: CDR1 WSHSY, CDR2 SAAADI. This CDR3 has 13 amino acids. The CDR3 protein is CASNDRGSQPQHF. The CDR3 DNA sequence: TGCGCCAGCAACGACAGGGGAAGTCAGCCCCAGCATTTT.

V usage is TRBV6-1 and J usage is TRBJ1-2; 7 positions match TRBD1. The CDR3 length is 14 residues. The germline CDR1 and CDR2 sequences are MNHNS and SASEGT. V shed 6 bases and J 8 bases; nucleotides not matched to a gene: 12. The CDR3 DNA reads as TGTGCCAGCAGATACAGGGGAGTAAGGCAAGGCTACACCTTC. Amino acid sequence: CASRYRGVRQGYTF.

The sample holds a few counts of this clone. The CDR3 DNA follows: TGTGCCAGCGGAGGGGGCGGTACCTACGAGCAGTACTTC. Translated: CASGGGGTYEQYF. The genes are TRBV9 and TRBJ2-7; a possible D gene is TRBD1 (7 bases). This CDR3 has 13 amino acids. Trimming left V 7 bases short and J 2 bases short, with 13 bases between. Germline V gene sequence: CDR1 SGDLS, CDR2 YYNGEE.

The chain couples TRBV19 to TRBJ1-2; maybe TRBD1 (6 bases). This CDR3 contains 11 residues. V lost 8 bases to trimming and J lost 7 bases, with 11 bases between them. CDR1 LNHDA and CDR2 SQIVND come from the germline V gene (reference sequence). CDR3 sequence reads: CASQNRVGYTF. Here the CDR3 DNA reads TGTGCCAGTCAGAACAGGGTTGGCTACACCTTC.

The chain is built from TRBV5-1 and TRBJ1-1, with D perhaps TRBD1 (5 bases). V was clipped by 5 bases and J by 5 bases, with 13 bases between them. The CDR3 is made up of 13 amino acids. CDR1 SGHRS and CDR2 YFSETQ come from the germline V gene. CDR3 bases: TGCGCCAGCAGTAGTCAGGGTCAAACTGAAGCTTTCTTT. Amino acids: CASSSQGQTEAFF.

J is TRBJ1-2 and V is TRBV28; 9 bases agree with TRBD1. Looked up from germline, CDR1 is MDHEN and CDR2 is SYDVKM. The CDR3 sequence is 16 residues long. V was clipped by 6 bases and J by 2 bases; unmatched bases: 10. The CDR3 loop reads CASRGTGYYVNYGYTF. The CDR3 DNA follows: TGTGCCAGCAGGGGGACAGGGTATTATGTAAACTATGGCTACACCTTC.

This clone has just a few counts. The chain carries TRBV5-6 and TRBJ2-7; D unclear. Trimming removed 1 base from V and 3 bases from J, with 8 bases in between. The CDR3 extends over 13 amino acids. CDR1 is SGHDT, CDR2 YYEEEE, per germline. The CDR3 loop reads CASSLIVGYEQYF. The CDR3 DNA reads as TGTGCCAGCAGCTTGATAGTCGGCTACGAGCAGTACTTC.